Listed below are T cell receptor beta chains from one sample, sequenced in a study of cytomegalovirus exposure and HLA in healthy donors. Assay: immunoSEQ multiplex PCR; the TCRdb copy retains only in-frame clones and omits some. In the table there are about 130,000 clones, roughly a tenth of which are singletons. The sequenced material came from PBMCs. All receptors derive from a woman in her late teens or twenties in good health and CMV-seropositive. The CDR3 runs from the conserved cysteine through the conserved F or W. D genes are given only for firm matches. Some rows mark clone size as missing; the rest say once, few, many or name a class of expanded clone.

J gene,clone size,V gene,D gene,CDR3 DNA,CDR3 protein
TRBJ1-4,-,TRBV4-2,-,TGTGCCAGCAGCCAGCAAGAGAGGGATGAAAAACTGTTTTTT,CASSQQERDEKLFF
TRBJ2-6,-,TRBV5-4,TRBD1,TGTGCCAGCAGCTTGCCCCCCGACAGGGGCTCTGGGGCCAACGTCCTGACTTTC,CASSLPPDRGSGANVLTF
TRBJ2-5,few,TRBV18,-,TGTGCCAGCTCACCGGGCTTAAAAGAGACCCAGTACTTC,CASSPGLKETQYF
TRBJ1-4,few,TRBV19,TRBD1,TGTGCCGGCGACAGGGGAAATGAAAAACTGTTTTTT,CAGDRGNEKLFF
TRBJ1-1,-,TRBV30,TRBD1,TGTGCCTGGGACAGGGAGGACACTGAAGCTTTCTTT,CAWDREDTEAFF
TRBJ1-1,few,TRBV29-1,-,TGCAGCGCCTTGCTAACGAACACTGAAGCTTTCTTT,CSALLTNTEAFF
TRBJ2-7,few,TRBV19,TRBD2,TGTGCCAGTAGTATAGAACTGGCGGGAGTTTACGAGCAGTACTTC,CASSIELAGVYEQYF
TRBJ2-7,few,TRBV5-1,TRBD2,TGCGCCAGCAGCTGGGGGGGCTCCTACGAGCAGTACTTC,CASSWGGSYEQYF
TRBJ1-1,-,TRBV5-1,-,TGCGCCAGTAGGACAGAAGAGAACACTGAAGCTTTCTTT,CASRTEENTEAFF
TRBJ2-1,-,TRBV25-1,-,TGTGCCAGCAGTCCGATACTAAGCGGGACAGGCGAGCAGTTCTTC,CASSPILSGTGEQFF
TRBJ1-1,-,TRBV27,TRBD1,TGTGCCAGCAGTTTGGGCCGGGACAGGGCCACTGAAGCTTTCTTT,CASSLGRDRATEAFF
TRBJ2-7,-,TRBV7-3,TRBD1,TGTGCCAGCAGCTTAATGACAGGGGGGAAATACGAGCAGTACTTC,CASSLMTGGKYEQYF
TRBJ2-2,once,TRBV19,TRBD2,TGTGCCAGTAAGACTAGCCCGAACACCGGGGAGCTGTTTTTT,CASKTSPNTGELFF
TRBJ2-1,-,TRBV5-6,TRBD2,TGTGCCAGCAACGTGCCAGGGACTATAGCTAATGAGCAGTTCTTC,CASNVPGTIANEQFF
TRBJ2-7,few,TRBV7-6,TRBD1,TGTGCCAGCAGCTTAGATGCAGGGGGCTACGAGCAGTACTTC,CASSLDAGGYEQYF
TRBJ1-3,-,TRBV6-1,TRBD1,TGTGCCAGCAGCAGGGGGCTATATGGAAACACCATATATTTT,CASSRGLYGNTIYF
TRBJ2-7,few,TRBV5-6,-,TGTGCCAGCAGCGACCCCAGGGGACCCTCCTACGAGCAGTACTTC,CASSDPRGPSYEQYF
TRBJ2-2,-,TRBV5-1,TRBD1,TGCGCCAGCAGCTTGACCGACGGACAGGGGGCGCCCGGGGAGCTGTTTTTT,CASSLTDGQGAPGELFF
TRBJ2-1,-,TRBV6-5,TRBD2,TGTGCCAGCAGTTCCGGGACTAGCGGGAGGACCGATGAGCAGTTCTTC,CASSSGTSGRTDEQFF
TRBJ1-2,-,TRBV29-1,-,TGCAGCGTTGTGCAGGGAGGTGATGGCTACACCTTC,CSVVQGGDGYTF
TRBJ1-1,-,TRBV6-1,-,TGTGCCAACAGGTTCGGGACTGAAGCTTTCTTT,CANRFGTEAFF
TRBJ2-6,few,TRBV29-1,-,TGCAGCGTTCGGGGTGCGCGGGCCAACGTCCTGACTTTC,CSVRGARANVLTF
TRBJ1-1,-,TRBV5-1,-,TGCGCCAGCAGGTGGGACTTGAACACTGAAGCTTTCTTT,CASRWDLNTEAFF
TRBJ2-7,-,TRBV5-1,TRBD1,TGCGCCACAAGTCCGGGACAGTCCTACGAGCAGTACTTC,CATSPGQSYEQYF
TRBJ2-7,few,TRBV9,TRBD2,TGTGCCAGCAGCGTGGGACTAGCGGCCTACGAGCAGTACTTC,CASSVGLAAYEQYF
TRBJ2-7,few,TRBV13,TRBD2,TGTGCCAGCAGCCCGGAATCCGGGACTAGCGGGAGACCCCAGTACTTC,CASSPESGTSGRPQYF
TRBJ2-7,few,TRBV5-1,TRBD2,TGCGCCAGCAGCGTTACTAGCGAAGACGGGTACGAGCAGTACTTC,CASSVTSEDGYEQYF
TRBJ1-2,-,TRBV6-1,-,TGTGCCAGCAGAACAGGAGATAACTATGGCTACACCTTC,CASRTGDNYGYTF
TRBJ1-1,-,TRBV6-6,-,TGTGCCAGCAGTTACGCCGTACACCTGAACACTGAAGCTTTCTTT,CASSYAVHLNTEAFF
TRBJ1-1,few,TRBV19,-,TGTGCCAGTAGTAGCAGCCGGACTTCTGAAGCTTTCTTT,CASSSSRTSEAFF
TRBJ2-6,-,TRBV28,TRBD1,TGTGCCAGCAGTTCAGGGGGCGCTGGGGCCAACGTCCTGACTTTC,CASSSGGAGANVLTF
TRBJ2-7,-,TRBV18,TRBD1,TGTGCCAGCTCACCACCTGTATCACAGGGGGGAGTATCCTACGAGCAGTACTTC,CASSPPVSQGGVSYEQYF
TRBJ1-2,few,TRBV7-9,-,TGTGCCAGCAGCTTGCGGGGTAATAGAGATGGCTACACCTTC,CASSLRGNRDGYTF
TRBJ1-2,-,TRBV30,TRBD1,TGTGCCTGGGGCCGGGACAGGGGGCCCGGCTACACCTTC,CAWGRDRGPGYTF
TRBJ2-3,-,TRBV30,-,TGTGCCTGGGCGCCGCGCACAGATACGCAGTATTTT,CAWAPRTDTQYF
TRBJ2-7,few,TRBV6-5,TRBD2,TGTGCCAGCAGGACTAGCGCTAACTCCTACGAGCAGTACTTC,CASRTSANSYEQYF
TRBJ2-7,few,TRBV5-6,TRBD1,TGTGCCAGCAGCTTGGCAGGGGGCTTAGAGCAGTACTTC,CASSLAGGLEQYF
TRBJ2-1,-,TRBV6-5,-,TGTGCCAGCAGTTACTCTTCCGAGGTGGGTGAGCAGTTCTTC,CASSYSSEVGEQFF
TRBJ2-1,-,TRBV9,-,TGTGCCAGCAGCCCGAACGCGGGACTGGGCTCCTACAATGAGCAGTTCTTC,CASSPNAGLGSYNEQFF
TRBJ2-1,few,TRBV12-5,-,TGTGCTAGTGGTTTGGCACCAAAGACAGGTGAAGACAATGAGCAGTTCTTC,CASGLAPKTGEDNEQFF
TRBJ2-1,-,TRBV6-5,-,TGTGCCAGCAGTAATCGAGCTGAGCAGTTCTTC,CASSNRAEQFF